One and the same sample provided the 23 T cell receptor beta chains below, sequenced in a study of blood T cell repertoires in COVID-19. Here immunoSEQ multiplex PCR was the method, and the copy in TCRdb shows in-frame clones only, minus some. The sample comprises fewer than 350,000 clones, 81% of which are singletons, and roughly 2.9% rests with the top ten. The sample consisted of peripheral blood. These receptors all come from a woman aged 55-69 years with active or convalescent COVID-19.

V usage is TRBV7-3 and J usage is TRBJ2-3, with D unresolved. This CDR3 has 12 residues. V dropped 4 bases and J dropped 1 base, with 3 bases sitting between them. Germline assignment: CDR1 SGHTA and CDR2 FQGTGA. For the CDR3, the DNA is TGTGCCAGCAGCTCGGGCACAGATACGCAGTATTTT. It yields the protein CASSSGTDTQYF. Full variable domain (outside the CDR3, taken from reference TRBV7-3 and TRBJ2-3): GAGVSQTPSNKVTEKGKYVELRCDPISGHTALYWYRQSLGQGPEFLIYFQGTGAADDSGLPNDRFFAVRPEGSVSTLKIQRTERGDSAVYLCASSSGTDTQYFGPGTRLTVL.

This clone occurred a few times. The CDR3 region is CASSQGVRDRAYEQYF. CDR3 nucleotides: TGCGCCAGCAGCCAAGGGGTGAGGGACAGGGCCTACGAGCAGTACTTC. The chain couples TRBV4-3 to TRBJ2-7, with 9 bases aligning to TRBD1. The CDR3 loop spans 16 amino acids. The germline V gene has CDR1 LGHNA and CDR2 YSLEER. V lost 1 base, J lost 2 bases, and 6 bases stayed unmatched.

V is TRBV7-9 and J is TRBJ1-5, with a tentative D call TRBD1 (6 bases). This CDR3 contains 14 residues. CDR1 is SEHNR and CDR2 is FQNEAQ in the germline V gene (reference sequence). Trimming stripped 3 bases from V and 1 base from J, with 7 bases between. Here the CDR3 reads CASSFRGSNQPQHF. The CDR3 region has the DNA TGTGCCAGCAGCTTCAGGGGCAGCAATCAGCCCCAGCATTTT.

The rearrangement joins TRBV4-2 to TRBJ1-3; possible D gene TRBD1, 5 bases. Trimming left V 4 bases short and J 2 bases short, with 15 bases between. Germline values: CDR1 LGHNA, CDR2 YNFKEQ. This CDR3 is built from 16 residues. The CDR3 DNA sequence: TGTGCCAGCAGCCGCGAAGGGGTAAGGGCTGGAAACACCATATATTTT. Its protein product is CASSREGVRAGNTIYF.

CDR3 loop: CASSLLADTQYF. The CDR3 DNA sequence: TGTGCCAGCAGCTTGCTAGCAGATACGCAGTATTTT. This chain uses TRBV5-5 with TRBJ2-3; no reliable D call. Germline CDR1 reads SGHKS; CDR2 reads YYEKEE (reference sequence). This CDR3 is built from 12 residues. Trimming pared 1 base from V and 4 bases from J, leaving 4 bases between.

This clone was observed a few times. V and J are TRBV7-9 and TRBJ2-3; no clear D gene. V lost 2 bases to trimming and J lost 0 bases, with 12 bases between them. The CDR3 runs 16 residues. The germline gives CDR1 SEHNR, CDR2 FQNEAQ (reference sequence). The CDR3 sequence: CASSLSRQLSTDTQYF. In DNA form, the CDR3 reads TGTGCCAGCAGCTTATCCAGGCAGCTCAGCACAGATACGCAGTATTTT.

The chain uses TRBV5-1 and TRBJ1-2; TRBD1 matches at 7 bases. Germline lookup yields CDR1 SGHRS and CDR2 YFSETQ. V was clipped by 0 bases and J by 7 bases; unmatched bases: 3. The CDR3 is made up of 13 amino acids. CDR3 sequence: CASSLGQGSGYTF. CDR3 in DNA: TGCGCCAGCAGCTTGGGACAGGGTTCTGGCTACACCTTC.

The J gene is TRBJ1-2, the V gene TRBV12-2; the table calls TRBD1, which could not be checked here. TRBV12-2 is annotated as a pseudogene. This CDR3 is 15 amino acids long. The CDR3 loop is CASRLRSGTDYGYTF. The CDR3 DNA sequence: TGTGCAAGTCGCTTACGCTCCGGGACAGATTATGGCTACACCTTC.

Notes on this clone: A read error is likely, as this CDR3 ends without the conserved phenylalanine or tryptophan. The chain carries TRBV5-1 and TRBJ1-1, with D perhaps TRBD1 (5 bases). Between the trimmed V and J ends, which lost 2 bases and 3 bases, there was a span of 8 bases. The CDR3 sequence is 13 residues long. The germline gives CDR1 SGHRS, CDR2 YFSETQ. The CDR3 sequence: CASSLGVDTEAFL. CDR3 DNA: TGCGCCAGCAGCTTAGGGGTTGACACTGAAGCTTTCCTT.

The CDR3: CAWSVGGSEQYF. In DNA, the CDR3 is TGTGCCTGGAGTGTAGGAGGGAGCGAGCAGTACTTC. This sequence joins TRBV30 and TRBJ2-7, with D possibly matching TRBD2 (6 bases). V gave up 0 bases and J gave up 6 bases, with 9 bases separating them. The germline gives CDR1 GTSNPN, CDR2 SVGIG (reference sequence). The CDR3 loop spans 12 amino acids. Variable domain in full (rest from reference TRBV30 and TRBJ2-7): SQTIHQWPATLVQPVGSPLSLECTVEGTSNPNLYWYRQAAGRGLQLLFYSVGIGQISSEVPQNLSASRPQDRQFILSSKKLLLSDSGFYLCAWSVGGSEQYFGPGTRLTVT.

This clone appeared once. V is TRBV5-4 and J is TRBJ1-1; unclear D gene. The CDR3 sequence is 17 residues long. V was clipped by 0 bases and J by 1 base, with 16 bases between them. CDR1 and CDR2 (germline): SGHNT, YYREEE (reference sequence). The CDR3 DNA reads as TGTGCCAGCAGCTTGGGAGCCATCCGGAGGAGGAACACTGAAGCTTTCTTT. This sequence encodes CASSLGAIRRRNTEAFF.

Here the CDR3 DNA reads TGCGCCAGCAGCGAGGGACAGGGGGGCTCCTACGAGCAGTACTTC. As protein: CASSEGQGGSYEQYF. The gene calls are TRBV5-1 and TRBJ2-7; 11 bases fit TRBD1. V shed 4 bases and J 0 bases; nucleotides not matched to a gene: 3. The CDR3 sequence is 15 residues long. Germline loops: CDR1 SGHRS, CDR2 YFSETQ.

The chain is built from TRBV5-5 and TRBJ1-2; D is uncertain. The ends were cut back, 1 base at V and 2 bases at J, with 9 bases in the middle. The CDR3 has 14 residues. The germline V gene has CDR1 SGHKS and CDR2 YYEKEE (reference sequence). The chain's CDR3 is CASSLSGSNYGYTF. CDR3 DNA: TGTGCCAGCAGCTTGTCGGGTTCAAACTATGGCTACACCTTC. The full variable domain, rest sourced from reference TRBV5-5 and TRBJ1-2, is DAGVTQSPTHLIKTRGQQVTLRCSPISGHKSVSWYQQVLGQGPQFIFQYYEKEERGRGNFPDRFSARQFPNYSSELNVNALLLGDSALYLCASSLSGSNYGYTFGSGTRLTVV.

In its sample, this clone was seen once. The chain combines TRBV5-4 with TRBJ1-1; D unclear. In germline, CDR1 is SGHNT, CDR2 YYREEE (reference sequence). The germline V and J ends were trimmed by 0 bases and 5 bases, with 11 bases remaining between them. The CDR3 totals 14 residues. The CDR3 DNA sequence: TGTGCCAGCAGCTTGGGGGCCCCAGAGACTGAAGCTTTCTTT. Protein product: CASSLGAPETEAFF.

The chain links TRBV24-1 to TRBJ1-2; D might be TRBD1 (5 bases). The ends were cut back, 3 bases at V and 6 bases at J, with 7 bases in the middle. Germline CDR1 KGHDR, CDR2 SFDVKD. There are 12 residues in the CDR3. The chain's CDR3 is CATSDPTDGYTF. The CDR3 nucleotides are TGTGCCACCAGTGATCCGACAGATGGCTACACCTTC.

This clone was observed once. This chain links TRBV5-8 with TRBJ1-1; maybe TRBD1 (5 bases). The CDR3 consists of 15 residues. The germline V and J ends were trimmed by 9 bases and 6 bases, with 24 bases remaining between them. Germline lookup yields CDR1 SGHTS and CDR2 YDEGEE. The CDR3 DNA follows: TGTGCCACCAGACGTCAAGGTGCCAGGGTGGCTGAAGCTTTCTTT. Protein product: CATRRQGARVAEAFF.

This chain connects TRBV4-3 to TRBJ1-5; D possibly corresponds to TRBD1 (5 bases). Trimming removed 0 bases from V and 7 bases from J, with 16 bases in between. Germline V gives CDR1 LGHNA, CDR2 YSLEER. This CDR3 has 16 amino acids. For the CDR3, the DNA is TGCGCCAGCAGCCAAGATTTCACCCTCAAGGGGCAGCCCCAGCATTTT. Encoded protein: CASSQDFTLKGQPQHF.

The chain joins TRBV5-4 to TRBJ2-1; TRBD2 aligns across 8 bases. The ends lost 4 bases at V and 1 base at J; junction bases unmatched: 7. The CDR3 contains 16 residues. CDR1 and CDR2 from the germline V gene are SGHNT and YYREEE (reference sequence). Here the CDR3 reads CASSAEAGGSYNEQFF. Here the CDR3 DNA reads TGTGCCAGCAGCGCGGAGGCGGGGGGTTCCTACAATGAGCAGTTCTTC.

This clone was seen a few times. The chain recombines TRBV28 with TRBJ1-5; D remains unclear. V was clipped by 4 bases and J by 9 bases, with 13 bases between them. Per germline, CDR1 MDHEN and CDR2 SYDVKM. CDR3 length: 13 amino acids. In DNA form, the CDR3 reads TGTGCCAGCAGTTCAAACCTCGGTGTGCCCCAGCATTTT. Its translation is CASSSNLGVPQHF.

This clone was detected only a few times. The chain recombines TRBV27 with TRBJ2-2; 10 bases fit TRBD2. This CDR3 region has 15 residues. CDR1 and CDR2 from the germline V gene are MNHEY and SMNVEV (reference sequence). The V segment lost 5 bases and the J segment 7 bases; nucleotides outside the gene matches: 7. The CDR3 loop reads CASSPQAGGVGELFF. The CDR3 DNA is TGTGCCAGCAGTCCCCAAGCGGGGGGGGTCGGGGAGCTGTTTTTT.

Written as DNA, the CDR3 is TGTGCCAGCAGCTTCGCCTGGACAGGCTCTAACTATGGCTACACCTTC. Protein product: CASSFAWTGSNYGYTF. V usage is TRBV7-9 and J usage is TRBJ1-2; the match to TRBD1 covers 7 bases. Trimming took 3 bases from V and 0 from J; bases not matched to a gene: 7. The CDR3 consists of 16 residues. Germline lookup yields CDR1 SEHNR and CDR2 FQNEAQ (reference sequence).

This chain uses TRBV5-8 with TRBJ1-1, with TRBD1 identical over 8 bases. J gave up 0 bases and V 0 bases, and 7 bases lay outside the gene matches. The CDR3 runs to 17 residues. In germline, CDR1 is SGHTS, CDR2 YDEGEE. CDR3 sequence: CASSLDYQGAMNTEAFF. The CDR3 region has the DNA TGTGCCAGCAGCTTGGACTACCAGGGGGCCATGAACACTGAAGCTTTCTTT.

V and J are TRBV2 and TRBJ1-1, with 9 bases that match TRBD1. CDR1 and CDR2 from the germline V gene are SNHLY and FYNNEI. This CDR3 contains 15 residues. V gave up 5 bases and J gave up 3 bases; unmatched junction bases: 7. Here the CDR3 DNA reads TGTGCCAGCAGTTCGACAGGGGGGAGGGACACTGAAGCTTTCTTT. Protein product: CASSSTGGRDTEAFF. The full variable domain, with the rest looked up from reference TRBV2 and TRBJ1-1, is EPEVTQTPSHQVTQMGQEVILRCVPISNHLYFYWYRQILGQKVEFLVSFYNNEISEKSEIFDDQFSVERPDGSNFTLKIRSTKLEDSAMYFCASSSTGGRDTEAFFGQGTRLTVV.